The 25 T cell receptor beta chains given below trace back to one sample, sequenced in a study of T cell clonality in common variable immunodeficiency. Some clones are missing from TCRdb's copy, which holds only in-frame ones; the method was immunoSEQ multiplex PCR. The sample has under 30,000 clones, none seen only once. Their antigens remain unidentified. General observations from the study: Reportedly, TCR beta sequences from common variable immunodeficiency showed fewer deletions and N-nucleotide insertions.

The sample consisted of peripheral blood mononuclear cells. The origin of the receptors is a human donor with common variable immunodeficiency.

About this clone itself: The sequence runs out 3 residues before the end of the CDR3; the remainder is reconstructed from the germline J gene. The chain carries TRBV7-9 and TRBJ2-2; possible D gene TRBD2, 6 bases. The CDR3 runs 14 residues. CDR1 is SEHNR and CDR2 is FQNEAQ in the germline V gene (reference sequence). V was shortened by 5 bases and J by 0 bases, with 7 bases between the two germline ends. The CDR3 loop is CASSRLANTGELFF. The DNA read from the CDR3 is TGTGCCAGCAGCCGACTAGCGAACACCGGGGAG. Combining the CDR3 with reference TRBV7-9 and TRBJ2-2 gives the whole variable domain DTGVSQNPRHKITKRGQNVTFRCDPISEHNRLYWYRQTLGQGPEFLTYFQNEAQLEKSRLLSDRFSAERPKGSFSTLEIQRTEQGDSAMYLCASSRLANTGELFFGEGSRLTVL.

Many counts were recorded for this clone. The sequenced fragment ends 3 residues before the CDR3 boundary, so the rest is inferred from the germline J gene. The rearrangement uses TRBV2 and TRBJ2-2, with TRBD1 matching 7 bases. The CDR3 is 13 amino acids. The trim removed 7 bases at V and 6 bases at J, leaving 5 bases unmatched. Germline-derived CDR1 and CDR2 are SNHLY and FYNNEI. The CDR3 loop reads CASTRQGSGELFF. The part of the CDR3 DNA that was read is TGTGCCAGCACCCGACAGGGCTCCGGGGAG.

This clone was counted between two and nine times. The read ends 3 residues shy of where the CDR3 ends; the end is completed using the germline J gene. V and J are TRBV6-1 and TRBJ2-7; 7 bases map to TRBD2. The J segment lost 4 bases and the V segment lost 5 bases, leaving 11 bases of the junction unmatched. Germline loops: CDR1 MNHNS, CDR2 SASEGT. The CDR3 totals 15 residues. The CDR3 loop is CASSQGAGTPYEQYF. The covered CDR3 bases are TGTGCCAGCAGTCAAGGAGCGGGAACCCCTTACGAG.

This clone was counted at least ten times. The CDR3 is cut off 3 residues early in the read; its end comes from the germline J gene. The chain combines TRBV19 with TRBJ2-1; TRBD2 aligns across 8 bases. CDR3 size: 14 residues. With 4 bases clipped from V and 4 bases from J, the junction kept 3 bases outside the gene matches. The germline gives CDR1 LNHDA, CDR2 SQIVND (reference sequence). CDR3 DNA (partial): TGTGCCAGTAGTAGCGGGAGGCTTTACAATGAG. Its protein is CASSSGRLYNE. From start to end, the CDR3 is CASSSGRLYNEQFF.

The sample holds many counts of this clone. The CDR3 is cut off 3 residues early in the read; its end comes from the germline J gene. V usage is TRBV7-8 and J usage is TRBJ2-3; 13 positions match TRBD2. The CDR3 consists of 18 residues. V gave up 5 bases and J gave up 0 bases; unmatched junction bases: 8. Germline assignment: CDR1 SGHVS and CDR2 FQNEAQ. Incomplete CDR3 DNA: TGTGCCAGCAGCGCGCGACTAGCGGGGGGCCTTAGCACAGATACG. Its translation: CASSARLAGGLSTDT. The full CDR3 sequence reads CASSARLAGGLSTDTQYF.

As to this clone: The read stops 3 residues short of the end of the CDR3; the missing end is completed from the germline J gene. Other DNA sequences of this sample code for an identical CDR3. The chain uses TRBV18 and TRBJ1-4, with TRBD1 identical over 7 bases. The germline gives CDR1 KGHSH, CDR2 LQKENI. J lost 6 bases, V lost 6 bases, and 4 bases had no gene match. This CDR3 comprises 13 residues. This CDR3 is CASSEGADEKLFF. CDR3 DNA, as far as it was read: TGTGCCAGCTCGGAGGGGGCGGATGAAAAA.

This clone came up a few times. Read sequence stops 3 residues before the CDR3 end, and the germline J gene provides the missing end. The chain couples TRBV7-2 to TRBJ1-5; 8 bases are shared with TRBD1. J gave up 5 bases and V 5 bases, and 2 bases lay outside the gene matches. The germline CDR1 and CDR2 sequences are SGHTA and FQGNSA. This CDR3 region has 13 residues. The CDR3 region is CASSPDRDQPQHF. CDR3 bases read: TGTGCCAGCAGCCCGGACAGGGATCAGCCC.

About this clone: Coverage ceases 3 residues before the CDR3 finishes, and the germline J gene fills in the end. Other DNA sequences in this sample translate to the same CDR3. This sequence joins TRBV6-1 and TRBJ1-1, with D perhaps TRBD1 (5 bases). This CDR3 region has 13 residues. Germline loops: CDR1 MNHNS, CDR2 SASEGT. V dropped 4 bases and J dropped 1 base, with 7 bases sitting between them. Partial CDR3 DNA: TGTGCCAGCAGTGTCGGGGGGAACACTGAA. Translation gives CASSVGGNTE. The CDR3 in full is CASSVGGNTEAFF.

This clone was detected only a few times. The CDR3 end is not reached by the read, which stops 3 residues before it; the germline J gene fills it in. The rearrangement links TRBV6-4 to TRBJ2-1, with 7 bases identical to TRBD1. Germline loops: CDR1 MRHNA, CDR2 SNTAGT. V shed 5 bases, J shed 6 bases, and the junction held 4 bases outside the gene matches. The CDR3 spans 13 residues. CDR3 DNA, as far as it was read: TGTGCCAGCAGTAAACACAGGGGCAATGAG. This gives the protein CASSKHRGNE. From start to end, the CDR3 is CASSKHRGNEQFF.

At least ten counts were recorded for this clone. The sequence runs out 3 residues before the end of the CDR3; the remainder is reconstructed from the germline J gene. The J gene is TRBJ2-7, the V gene TRBV28, with unresolved D. V was shortened by 6 bases and J by 5 bases, with 11 bases between the two germline ends. This CDR3 contains 12 residues. Germline CDR1 is MDHEN and CDR2 is SYDVKM. CDR3 bases read: TGTGCCAGCAGCCTAGGTTGGCACGAG. Translation gives CASSLGWHE. The entire CDR3 is CASSLGWHEQYF.

In this sample, this clone turned up a few times. The CDR3 end lies 3 residues beyond the end of the read and is filled in from the germline J gene. The rearrangement joins TRBV7-6 to TRBJ2-2; TRBD2 matches 9 bases. Germline assignment: CDR1 SGHVS and CDR2 FNYEAQ. The J segment lost 1 base and the V segment lost 4 bases, leaving 7 bases of the junction unmatched. The CDR3 totals 17 residues. CDR3 DNA, as far as it was read: TGTGCCAGCAGCTCTAGGGAGACTAGCGGGAACACCGGGGAG. Translating gives CASSSRETSGNTGE. The complete CDR3 reads CASSSRETSGNTGELFF.

This clone has only a few counts. The CDR3 extends 3 residues past the end of the read, so its final part is completed from the germline J gene. This rearrangement joins TRBV7-2 to TRBJ1-2; D is uncertain. This CDR3 region has 13 residues. Germline V gene sequence: CDR1 SGHTA, CDR2 FQGNSA. The V end lost 1 base, the J end lost 4 bases, and 7 bases lay between the germline ends. CDR3 sequence reads: CASSLDSPYGYTF. The covered CDR3 bases are TGTGCCAGCAGCTTAGACTCTCCCTATGGC.

A few counts support this clone. Germline is not matched at one junction end, which may reflect a read error. CDR3 loop: CASSSGTGNKSPLHF. CDR3 bases read: TGTGCCAGCTCGTCCGGGACAGGGAATAAGTCACCC. The chain combines TRBV18 with TRBJ1-6, with 9 bases lining up with TRBD1. The CDR3 goes on 3 residues after the read ends, and that part is filled in from the germline J gene. This CDR3 has 15 residues. Germline V gives CDR1 KGHSH, CDR2 LQKENI.

The sample holds a few counts of this clone. With the read ending 3 residues before the CDR3 end, the germline J gene is used to fill in that end. The V and J genes are TRBV5-1 and TRBJ2-5; 11 bases match TRBD1. The CDR3 is 15 amino acids. V lost 5 bases to trimming and J lost 3 bases; unmatched junction nucleotides: 6. Germline CDR1 reads SGHRS; CDR2 reads YFSETQ. CDR3 in amino acids: CASRRTGGEEETQYF. The CDR3 DNA, read in part, is TGCGCCAGCAGACGGACAGGGGGCGAGGAAGAGACC.

With regard to this clone: The missing CDR3 end, 3 residues past where the read stops, is filled in from the germline J gene. The V gene is TRBV18, the J gene TRBJ2-2, with TRBD2 matching 8 bases. With V trimmed by 2 bases and J by 5 bases, 1 base remained unmatched. CDR1 KGHSH and CDR2 LQKENI come from the germline V gene. The CDR3 contains 14 residues. The covered CDR3 bases are TGTGCCAGCTCACCATCTAGCGGGACCGGGGAG. This gives the protein CASSPSSGTGE. The full-length CDR3 reads as CASSPSSGTGELFF.

This clone has a handful of counts. The read falls 3 residues short of the CDR3 end, and the missing part is taken from the germline J gene. The V and J genes are TRBV19 and TRBJ1-2, with 7 bases that match TRBD1. Germline V gives CDR1 LNHDA, CDR2 SQIVND (reference sequence). CDR3 length: 17 residues. The junction had 10 bases not matched to a gene; V was cut back by 3 bases and J by 0 bases. The CDR3 bases that were read are TGTGCCAGTAGTATCCGGATAGGGGGCATCACTAACTATGGC. Translation gives CASSIRIGGITNYG. The CDR3 in its entirety is CASSIRIGGITNYGYTF.

This clone occurred a few times. The CDR3 end lies 3 residues beyond the end of the read and is filled in from the germline J gene. The V gene is TRBV19, the J gene TRBJ2-5; 7 bases are a match to TRBD1. The CDR3 spans 14 residues. V was clipped by 5 bases and J by 0 bases; unmatched bases: 3. Germline CDR1 LNHDA, CDR2 SQIVND (reference sequence). CDR3: CASSSQGNQETQYF. CDR3 bases read: TGTGCCAGTAGTTCACAGGGGAACCAAGAGACC.

This clone was counted at least ten times. The read ends 3 residues early relative to the CDR3; the germline J gene fills the gap. The V and J genes are TRBV19 and TRBJ1-1; 8 nucleotides match TRBD1. The CDR3 runs 15 residues. V shed 4 bases and J 3 bases; nucleotides not matched to a gene: 7. CDR1 is LNHDA, CDR2 SQIVND, per germline (reference sequence). The CDR3 DNA, read in part, is TGTGCCAGTAGTAGACCGACAGGGGCCGACACTGAA. This sequence encodes CASSRPTGADTE. The CDR3 in its entirety is CASSRPTGADTEAFF.

About this clone: The read gets to within 3 residues of the CDR3 end, and the germline J gene fills in the rest. The V gene is TRBV7-6, the J gene TRBJ1-2; perhaps TRBD1 as D (6 bases). The germline CDR1 and CDR2 sequences are SGHVS and FNYEAQ. The CDR3 is 14 amino acids. Trimming took off 2 bases at V and 6 bases at J, with 13 bases between the two ends. This CDR3 is CASSLFGQKHGYTF. The sequenced CDR3 bases are TGTGCCAGCAGCTTATTTGGACAGAAACATGGC.

In its sample, this clone was seen many times. The DNA ends 3 residues before the CDR3 does, and the rest of the CDR3 is filled in from the germline J gene. The same CDR3 can be traced to other DNA sequences in this sample. The chain has TRBV29-1 and TRBJ2-5; TRBD2 matches at 12 bases. The V gene's germline CDR1 is SQVTM and CDR2 ANQGSEA. The J segment lost 5 bases and the V segment lost 6 bases, leaving 7 bases of the junction unmatched. The CDR3 is 14 residues long. The CDR3 bases that were read are TGCAGCGTCGGACCGACTAGCGGGAGTGAGACC. Amino acids: CSVGPTSGSET. From start to end, the CDR3 is CSVGPTSGSETQYF.

This clone has at least ten counts. The sequenced fragment ends 3 residues before the CDR3 boundary, so the rest is inferred from the germline J gene. V and J are TRBV28 and TRBJ2-5; 13 bases map to TRBD2. CDR1 is MDHEN and CDR2 is SYDVKM in the germline V gene. Trimming cost V 6 bases and J 7 bases; bases outside gene matches: 11. There are 16 residues in the CDR3. CDR3 DNA, as far as it was read: TGTGCCAGCAGCCCCTGGACTAGCGGGAGCGGAGGGACC. Its protein is CASSPWTSGSGGT. The whole CDR3 reads CASSPWTSGSGGTQYF.

This clone was counted at least ten times. The CDR3 end lies 3 residues beyond the end of the read and is filled in from the germline J gene. The V and J genes are TRBV18 and TRBJ1-5, with 7 bases fitting TRBD1. This CDR3 comprises 13 residues. Looked up from germline, CDR1 is KGHSH and CDR2 is LQKENI. Trimming removed 3 bases from V and 7 bases from J; junction bases left unmatched: 3. This chain's CDR3 is CASSPDREQPQHF. The covered CDR3 bases are TGTGCCAGCTCACCCGACAGGGAACAGCCC.

About this clone: The DNA ends 3 residues before the CDR3 does, and the rest of the CDR3 is filled in from the germline J gene. The chain joins TRBV2 to TRBJ1-2; 8 bases align to TRBD1. Per the germline V gene, CDR1 is SNHLY and CDR2 is FYNNEI. V shed 4 bases, J shed 3 bases, and the junction held 4 bases outside the gene matches. CDR3 size: 14 residues. The CDR3 sequence: CASSVDRADYGYTF. The covered CDR3 bases are TGTGCCAGCAGTGTGGACAGGGCCGACTATGGC.

Points on this clone: The missing CDR3 end, 3 residues past where the read stops, is filled in from the germline J gene. This chain joins TRBV10-2 and TRBJ2-7, with D unclear. Germline values: CDR1 WSHSY, CDR2 SAAADI. The germline V and J ends were trimmed by 10 bases and 3 bases, with 13 bases remaining between them. CDR3 length equals 12 residues. The chain's CDR3 is CATNPGGYEQYF. CDR3 bases read: TGCGCCACCAACCCCGGCGGCTACGAG.

This clone appeared many times. Read coverage stops 3 residues before the CDR3 terminus; the germline J gene supplies the remainder. The V and J genes are TRBV2 and TRBJ1-1; 8 positions agree with TRBD1. Trimming removed 7 bases from V and 4 bases from J; junction bases left unmatched: 8. Germline assignment: CDR1 SNHLY and CDR2 FYNNEI. The CDR3 is made up of 14 amino acids. The chain's CDR3 is CASTMTGVITEAFF. CDR3 DNA (partial): TGTGCCAGCACCATGACAGGGGTTATCACTGAA.